The subject of this entry is one T cell receptor beta chain. What it recognizes is unknown. Its ends do not fully match the called genes, so a read error is possible. The CDR3 is made up of 14 amino acids. Germline CDR1 is MNHNS and CDR2 is SASEGT. The data were taken from a study of cytomegalovirus exposure and HLA in healthy donors. Broader study findings: As a later analysis revealed, the rate of TCR association differed by HLA locus, with DRB1 most and HLA-C fewest. Among TCR beta chains, those listed as cytomegalovirus-associated numbered 164.

The PCR had 60 Vbeta and 13 Jbeta primers. Produced via immunoSEQ multiplex PCR; TCRdb's table is partial and in-frame only. This table holds approximately 84,000 clones, about 68% found once. The receptor comes from a man aged 35 to 55 in good health and CMV-seropositive. This rearrangement joins TRBV6-1 to TRBJ2-7; maybe TRBD1 (5 bases). What was sequenced was PBMCs. CDR3 protein: CAGSARTRVEEQYF. The CDR3 nucleotides are TGTGCCGGCAGTGCGAGGACAAGAGTGGAGGAGCAGTACTTC.